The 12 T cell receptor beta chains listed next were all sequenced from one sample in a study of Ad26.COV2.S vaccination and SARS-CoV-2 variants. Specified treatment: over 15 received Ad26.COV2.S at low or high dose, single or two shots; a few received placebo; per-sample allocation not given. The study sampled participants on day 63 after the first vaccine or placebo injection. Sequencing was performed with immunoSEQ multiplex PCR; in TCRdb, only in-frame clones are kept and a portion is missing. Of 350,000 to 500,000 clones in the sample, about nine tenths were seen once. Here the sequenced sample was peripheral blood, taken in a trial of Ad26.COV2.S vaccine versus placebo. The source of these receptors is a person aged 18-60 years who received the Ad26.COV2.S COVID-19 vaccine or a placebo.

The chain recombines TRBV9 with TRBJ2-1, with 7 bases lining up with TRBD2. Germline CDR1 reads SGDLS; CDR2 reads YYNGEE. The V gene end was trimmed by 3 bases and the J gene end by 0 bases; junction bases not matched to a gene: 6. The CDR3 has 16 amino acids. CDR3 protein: CASSDTSDFSYNEQFF. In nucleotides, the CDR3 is TGTGCCAGCAGCGATACTAGCGACTTCTCCTACAATGAGCAGTTCTTC.

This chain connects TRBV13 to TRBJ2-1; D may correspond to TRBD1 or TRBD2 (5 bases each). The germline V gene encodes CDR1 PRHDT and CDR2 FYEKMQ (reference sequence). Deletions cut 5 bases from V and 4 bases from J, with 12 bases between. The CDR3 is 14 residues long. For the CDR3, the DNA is TGTGCCAGCAGCGATGGGACCCGGTACAATGAGCAGTTCTTC. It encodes CASSDGTRYNEQFF.

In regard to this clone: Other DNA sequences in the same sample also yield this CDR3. The CDR3 DNA reads TGCGCCAGCAGCTCACTGGAGGGGAACACTGAAGCTTTCTTT. This encodes CASSSLEGNTEAFF. The chain recombines TRBV5-1 with TRBJ1-1; D is ambiguous. V was shortened by 3 bases and J by 1 base, with 10 bases between the two germline ends. CDR1 is SGHRS, CDR2 YFSETQ, per germline. This CDR3 is 14 amino acids long.

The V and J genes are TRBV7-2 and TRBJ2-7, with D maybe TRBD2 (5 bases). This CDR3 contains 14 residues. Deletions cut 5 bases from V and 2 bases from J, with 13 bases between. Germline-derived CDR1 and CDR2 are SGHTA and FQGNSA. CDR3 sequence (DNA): TGTGCCAGCAGCGCCGGGGTGGGTGCCTACGAGCAGTACTTC. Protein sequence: CASSAGVGAYEQYF.

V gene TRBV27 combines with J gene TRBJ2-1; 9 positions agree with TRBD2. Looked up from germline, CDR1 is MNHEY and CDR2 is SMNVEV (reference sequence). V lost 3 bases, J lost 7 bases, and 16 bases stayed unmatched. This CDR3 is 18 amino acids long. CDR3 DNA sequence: TGTGCCAGCAGTTTTTTTCCCCAAGGCCGTAGCGGGAGAAATGAGCAGTTCTTC. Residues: CASSFFPQGRSGRNEQFF.

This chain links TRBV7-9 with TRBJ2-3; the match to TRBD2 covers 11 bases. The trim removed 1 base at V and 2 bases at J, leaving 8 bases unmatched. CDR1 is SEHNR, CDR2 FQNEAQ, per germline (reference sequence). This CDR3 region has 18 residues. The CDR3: CASSLGTETSGVTDTQYF. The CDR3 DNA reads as TGTGCCAGCAGCTTAGGTACGGAGACTAGCGGGGTCACAGATACGCAGTATTTT.

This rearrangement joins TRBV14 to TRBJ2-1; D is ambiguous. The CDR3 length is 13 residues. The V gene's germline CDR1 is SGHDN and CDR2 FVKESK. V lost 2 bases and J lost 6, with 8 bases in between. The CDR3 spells CASSQTRVNEQFF. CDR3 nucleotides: TGTGCCAGCAGCCAAACAAGAGTCAATGAGCAGTTCTTC.

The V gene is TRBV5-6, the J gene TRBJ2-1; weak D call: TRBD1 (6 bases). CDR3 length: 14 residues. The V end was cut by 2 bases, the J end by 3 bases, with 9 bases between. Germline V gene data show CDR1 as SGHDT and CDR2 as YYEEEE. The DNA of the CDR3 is TGTGCCAGCAGCTTTGTACAGGGCTACAATGAGCAGTTCTTC. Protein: CASSFVQGYNEQFF.

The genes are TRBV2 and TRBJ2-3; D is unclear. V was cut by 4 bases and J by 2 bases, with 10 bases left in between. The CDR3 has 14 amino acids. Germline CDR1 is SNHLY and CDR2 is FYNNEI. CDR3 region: CASSVRRYTDTQYF. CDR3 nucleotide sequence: TGTGCCAGCAGTGTTCGGCGGTACACAGATACGCAGTATTTT.

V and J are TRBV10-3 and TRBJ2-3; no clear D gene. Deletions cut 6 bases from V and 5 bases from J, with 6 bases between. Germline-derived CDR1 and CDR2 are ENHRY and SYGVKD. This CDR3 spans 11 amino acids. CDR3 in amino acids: CAISNGDTQYF. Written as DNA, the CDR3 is TGTGCCATCAGCAATGGAGATACGCAGTATTTT.

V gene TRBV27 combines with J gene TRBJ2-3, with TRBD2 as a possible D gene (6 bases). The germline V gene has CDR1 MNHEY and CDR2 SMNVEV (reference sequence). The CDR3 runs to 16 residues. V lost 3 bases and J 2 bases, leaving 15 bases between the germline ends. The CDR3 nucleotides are TGTGCCAGCAGTTTGTCGGGGGACTCCAACACAGATACGCAGTATTTT. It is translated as CASSLSGDSNTDTQYF.

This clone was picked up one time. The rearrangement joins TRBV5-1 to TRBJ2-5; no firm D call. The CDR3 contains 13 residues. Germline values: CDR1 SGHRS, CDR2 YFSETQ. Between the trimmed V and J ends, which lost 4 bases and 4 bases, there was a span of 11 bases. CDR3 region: CASSAGQPETQYF. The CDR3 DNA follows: TGCGCCAGCAGCGCCGGTCAACCAGAGACCCAGTACTTC. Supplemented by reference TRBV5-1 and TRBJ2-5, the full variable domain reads KAGVTQTPRYLIKTRGQQVTLSCSPISGHRSVSWYQQTPGQGLQFLFEYFSETQRNKGNFPGRFSGRQFSNSRSEMNVSTLELGDSALYLCASSAGQPETQYFGPGTRLLVL.